These T cell receptor beta chains were read from a single sample in a study of cytomegalovirus exposure and HLA in healthy donors. TCRdb's table, derived via immunoSEQ multiplex PCR, lists solely in-frame clones and lacks some. The data hold about 190,000 clones, with about 90% observed a single time. The sequenced sample was PBMCs. The receptors derive from a man younger than 40 in good health and CMV-seronegative. Both conserved end residues are part of each CDR3. The D gene is left open where the match is weak. Clone size is not always given. Where it is, it says once, few, many or a class for expanded clones.

cdr3_length	v_call	clone_size	d_call	j_call	cdr3_aa	cdr3_nt
13	TRBV29-1	.	.	TRBJ1-1	CSTTGFMNTEAFF	TGCAGCACAACGGGGTTTATGAACACTGAAGCTTTCTTT
13	TRBV2	few	.	TRBJ1-3	CATKRGSGNTIYF	TGTGCCACGAAACGGGGTTCTGGAAACACCATATATTTT
15	TRBV11-1	.	TRBD2	TRBJ2-7	CASSLETGGPLEQYF	TGTGCCAGCAGCTTAGAGACGGGAGGGCCTCTCGAGCAGTACTTC
13	TRBV9	.	.	TRBJ1-1	CASSGEGNTEAFF	TGTGCCAGCAGCGGGGAGGGGAACACTGAAGCTTTCTTT
20	TRBV4-1	.	TRBD2	TRBJ2-3	CASSNLGLAGGHGYTDTQYF	TGCGCCAGCAGCAACCTTGGACTAGCGGGAGGACACGGGTACACAGATACGCAGTATTTT
14	TRBV19	.	.	TRBJ1-6	CASSPTAYNSPLHF	TGTGCCAGTAGTCCGACAGCTTATAATTCACCCCTCCACTTT
14	TRBV18	.	TRBD2	TRBJ2-7	CASSPGVGGNEQYF	TGTGCCAGCTCACCGGGCGTCGGGGGGAACGAGCAGTACTTC
16	TRBV27	.	.	TRBJ1-1	CASSSQGPQIGTEAFF	TGTGCCAGCAGTTCGCAGGGTCCCCAAATCGGGACTGAAGCTTTCTTT
16	TRBV6-4	.	.	TRBJ2-1	CASSALGGSSYNEQFF	TGTGCCAGCAGTGCCCTCGGGGGAAGCTCCTACAATGAGCAGTTCTTC
16	TRBV5-4	.	TRBD1	TRBJ2-5	CASSSAGQGHGETQYF	TGTGCCAGCAGCTCCGCGGGACAGGGGCACGGAGAGACCCAGTACTTC
13	TRBV10-2	.	.	TRBJ1-1	CASSVAANTEAFF	TGCGCCAGCAGTGTAGCAGCGAACACTGAAGCTTTCTTT
14	TRBV5-1	.	TRBD1	TRBJ2-7	CASSLAGQPYEQYF	TGCGCCAGCAGCTTGGCGGGACAGCCCTACGAGCAGTACTTC
15	TRBV4-3	.	.	TRBJ2-5	CASSHYWRPQETQYF	TGCGCCAGCAGCCACTATTGGAGGCCCCAAGAGACCCAGTACTTC
14	TRBV7-8	.	TRBD2	TRBJ2-1	CASSFSGGYNEQFF	TGTGCCAGCAGCTTTTCGGGAGGCTACAATGAGCAGTTCTTC
13	TRBV6-1	.	TRBD1	TRBJ2-2	CAGGQMNTGELFF	TGTGCCGGGGGACAGATGAACACCGGGGAGCTGTTTTTT
13	TRBV30	few	.	TRBJ2-2	CAWTGRDAGELFF	TGTGCCTGGACGGGAAGGGATGCTGGGGAGCTGTTTTTT
11	TRBV5-4	.	.	TRBJ2-7	CASSSYYEQYF	TGTGCCAGCAGCTCTTACTACGAGCAGTACTTC
14	TRBV7-2	.	.	TRBJ1-1	CASSLGGRGQEAFF	TGTGCCAGCAGCTTAGGTGGCAGGGGCCAGGAAGCTTTCTTT
16	TRBV6-1	.	TRBD1	TRBJ2-5	CASSALDRGPQETQYF	TGTGCCAGCAGTGCGCTGGACAGGGGACCGCAAGAGACCCAGTACTTC
20	TRBV14	once	TRBD2	TRBJ2-7	CASSQEPWTSGKLGGYEQYF	TGTGCCAGCAGCCAAGAACCCTGGACTAGCGGAAAATTAGGGGGCTACGAGCAGTACTTC
13	TRBV2	.	.	TRBJ2-7	CATGREPPYEQYF	TGTGCCACCGGACGGGAGCCGCCATACGAGCAGTACTTC
11	TRBV6-6	.	.	TRBJ1-1	CASSSVTEAFF	TGTGCCAGCAGTTCCGTCACTGAAGCTTTCTTT
12	TRBV29-1	.	.	TRBJ1-2	CSVESGNYGYTF	TGCAGCGTTGAATCAGGGAACTATGGCTACACCTTC
14	TRBV6-5	.	.	TRBJ2-2	CASSYGLQAGELFF	TGTGCCAGCAGTTACGGCCTCCAGGCCGGGGAGCTGTTTTTT
14	TRBV27	.	TRBD2	TRBJ2-7	CASSRTSGTYEQYF	TGTGCCAGCAGCCGGACTAGCGGAACATACGAGCAGTACTTC